These T cell receptor beta chains were read from a single sample in a study of graft-versus-host responses after intestinal transplantation. No antigens are known for them. TCRdb keeps only in-frame clones here, not all; method: immunoSEQ multiplex PCR. The sample has some 90,000 clones; around 90% are singletons. The starting material was unstimulated CD8+ T cells sorted from spleen or lymph node cells, obtained before intestinal transplant. Receptor source: a human donor who received an intestinal transplant. The CDR3 runs from the conserved cysteine through the conserved F or W. D genes are given only for firm matches. A clone size is listed for some rows: how often the clone was seen (once, few, many), or a class if it is expanded.

V gene: TRBV27; J gene: TRBJ2-5; clone size: NA; D gene: TRBD2; CDR3 protein: CASSTTLGLREETQYF; CDR3 DNA: TGTGCCAGCAGTACAACCTTGGGACTACGGGAGGAGACCCAGTACTTC
V gene: TRBV7-2; J gene: TRBJ1-4; clone size: NA; D gene: NA; CDR3 protein: CASRPGTGRGSHEKLFF; CDR3 DNA: TGTGCCAGCAGGCCCGGGACGGGACGAGGATCTCATGAAAAACTGTTTTTT
V gene: TRBV7-6; J gene: TRBJ2-1; clone size: once; D gene: TRBD2; CDR3 protein: CASSLGLAGVNEQFF; CDR3 DNA: TGTGCCAGCAGCCTGGGACTAGCGGGGGTCAATGAGCAGTTCTTC
V gene: TRBV7-9; J gene: TRBJ2-7; clone size: few; D gene: NA; CDR3 protein: CASSRPGEYEQYF; CDR3 DNA: TGTGCCAGCAGCAGACCGGGGGAATACGAGCAGTACTTC
V gene: TRBV29-1; J gene: TRBJ2-5; clone size: NA; D gene: NA; CDR3 protein: CSVGWDMDSKETQYF; CDR3 DNA: TGCAGCGTTGGTTGGGATATGGACAGTAAAGAGACCCAGTACTTC
V gene: TRBV27; J gene: TRBJ2-1; clone size: few; D gene: NA; CDR3 protein: CASSLIMTGNEQFF; CDR3 DNA: TGTGCCAGCAGTCTTATTATGACAGGAAATGAGCAGTTCTTC
V gene: TRBV20-1; J gene: TRBJ2-2; clone size: NA; D gene: NA; CDR3 protein: CSARRGGELFF; CDR3 DNA: TGCAGTGCTCGGAGGGGCGGGGAGCTGTTTTTT
V gene: TRBV4-1; J gene: TRBJ2-7; clone size: NA; D gene: NA; CDR3 protein: CASSQVEGGYEQYF; CDR3 DNA: TGCGCCAGCAGCCAGGTCGAAGGGGGCTACGAGCAGTACTTC
V gene: TRBV10-3; J gene: TRBJ2-7; clone size: NA; D gene: NA; CDR3 protein: CAIRDRTYEQYF; CDR3 DNA: TGTGCCATCAGGGACCGGACCTACGAGCAGTACTTC
V gene: TRBV28; J gene: TRBJ2-5; clone size: NA; D gene: NA; CDR3 protein: CASSTIRGGKETQYF; CDR3 DNA: TGTGCCAGCAGTACCATCCGAGGGGGAAAGGAGACCCAGTACTTC
V gene: TRBV6-5; J gene: TRBJ1-2; clone size: few; D gene: TRBD1; CDR3 protein: CASTPHRGGNYGYTF; CDR3 DNA: TGTGCCAGTACTCCCCACAGGGGCGGCAACTATGGCTACACCTTC
V gene: TRBV4-1; J gene: TRBJ2-3; clone size: NA; D gene: TRBD1; CDR3 protein: CASSLTGSSTDTQYF; CDR3 DNA: TGCGCCAGCAGCTTGACAGGGTCTAGCACAGATACGCAGTATTTT
V gene: TRBV4-1; J gene: TRBJ1-5; clone size: NA; D gene: NA; CDR3 protein: CASSPVNGNQPQHF; CDR3 DNA: TGCGCCAGCAGCCCGGTAAATGGCAATCAGCCCCAGCATTTT
V gene: TRBV4-2; J gene: TRBJ1-2; clone size: NA; D gene: NA; CDR3 protein: CASSQDYYLTRTGYTF; CDR3 DNA: TGTGCCAGCAGCCAAGACTACTATCTTACCCGAACGGGCTACACCTTC
V gene: TRBV6-5; J gene: TRBJ2-1; clone size: NA; D gene: TRBD2; CDR3 protein: CASSQGLASVGEQFF; CDR3 DNA: TGTGCCAGCAGTCAAGGACTAGCGAGTGTCGGCGAGCAGTTCTTC
V gene: TRBV4-1; J gene: TRBJ2-1; clone size: NA; D gene: TRBD1; CDR3 protein: CASSQDDGTGVTEQFF; CDR3 DNA: TGCGCCAGCAGCCAGGACGACGGGACAGGGGTCACTGAGCAGTTCTTC
V gene: TRBV27; J gene: TRBJ2-3; clone size: NA; D gene: TRBD1; CDR3 protein: CASSPLPTGSTDTQYF; CDR3 DNA: TGTGCCAGCAGTCCCCTCCCGACAGGGAGCACAGATACGCAGTATTTT
V gene: TRBV19; J gene: TRBJ2-1; clone size: NA; D gene: NA; CDR3 protein: CASSVSVEYNEQFF; CDR3 DNA: TGTGCCAGTAGCGTGTCGGTCGAGTACAATGAGCAGTTCTTC
V gene: TRBV4-1; J gene: TRBJ2-1; clone size: NA; D gene: NA; CDR3 protein: CASSPLGPQDNEQFF; CDR3 DNA: TGCGCCAGCAGCCCCCTGGGCCCACAGGACAATGAGCAGTTCTTC
V gene: TRBV6-5; J gene: TRBJ2-1; clone size: NA; D gene: TRBD2; CDR3 protein: CASSPGLAGRNEQFF; CDR3 DNA: TGTGCCAGCAGCCCCGGACTAGCGGGGCGCAATGAGCAGTTCTTC
V gene: TRBV6-5; J gene: TRBJ2-5; clone size: NA; D gene: TRBD2; CDR3 protein: CASSPGLAGEETQYF; CDR3 DNA: TGTGCCAGCAGCCCCGGACTAGCGGGAGAAGAGACCCAGTACTTC
V gene: TRBV7-3; J gene: TRBJ2-1; clone size: NA; D gene: NA; CDR3 protein: CASSKLGDEQFF; CDR3 DNA: TGTGCCAGCAGCAAGCTTGGAGATGAGCAGTTCTTC
V gene: TRBV13; J gene: TRBJ1-6; clone size: NA; D gene: TRBD1; CDR3 protein: CASRSMPFGTGNSPLHF; CDR3 DNA: TGTGCCAGCAGGTCAATGCCATTTGGGACAGGGAATTCACCCCTCCACTTT
V gene: TRBV10-2; J gene: TRBJ1-1; clone size: few; D gene: NA; CDR3 protein: CASSELLGDLEAFF; CDR3 DNA: TGCGCCAGCAGTGAGTTATTGGGAGACCTTGAAGCTTTCTTT
V gene: TRBV5-4; J gene: TRBJ1-1; clone size: NA; D gene: TRBD1; CDR3 protein: CASSRGQGITFF; CDR3 DNA: TGTGCCAGCAGCAGGGGACAGGGCATAACTTTCTTT
V gene: TRBV6-1; J gene: TRBJ1-1; clone size: NA; D gene: NA; CDR3 protein: CASSHREGNTEAFF; CDR3 DNA: TGTGCCAGCAGTCACAGAGAGGGTAACACTGAAGCTTTCTTT
V gene: TRBV7-9; J gene: TRBJ2-7; clone size: NA; D gene: NA; CDR3 protein: CASSLVISEQYF; CDR3 DNA: TGTGCCAGCAGCTTAGTCATTAGCGAGCAGTACTTC
V gene: TRBV16; J gene: TRBJ1-5; clone size: NA; D gene: NA; CDR3 protein: CASSQWYPTDSNQPQHF; CDR3 DNA: TGTGCCAGCAGCCAATGGTATCCGACAGATAGCAATCAGCCCCAGCATTTT
V gene: TRBV6-5; J gene: TRBJ1-3; clone size: NA; D gene: NA; CDR3 protein: CASSYGTGNTIYF; CDR3 DNA: TGTGCCAGCAGTTACGGGACAGGAAACACCATATATTTT
V gene: TRBV7-7; J gene: TRBJ2-5; clone size: once; D gene: NA; CDR3 protein: CASSLGVGAGTQYF; CDR3 DNA: TGTGCCAGCAGCTTAGGAGTGGGGGCAGGGACCCAGTACTTC
V gene: TRBV28; J gene: TRBJ1-3; clone size: NA; D gene: NA; CDR3 protein: CAEKKSSGNTIYF; CDR3 DNA: TGTGCCGAGAAGAAATCCTCTGGAAACACCATATATTTT
V gene: TRBV4-1; J gene: TRBJ2-6; clone size: NA; D gene: NA; CDR3 protein: CASSQHRSGANVLTF; CDR3 DNA: TGCGCCAGCAGCCAACACAGATCTGGGGCCAACGTCCTGACTTTC
V gene: TRBV4-1; J gene: TRBJ2-7; clone size: NA; D gene: TRBD1; CDR3 protein: CASSQAETGPYEQYF; CDR3 DNA: TGCGCCAGCAGCCAAGCTGAGACAGGGCCCTACGAGCAGTACTTC
V gene: TRBV28; J gene: TRBJ2-7; clone size: NA; D gene: NA; CDR3 protein: CASSWDGSSYEQYF; CDR3 DNA: TGTGCCAGCAGTTGGGACGGGAGCTCCTACGAGCAGTACTTC
V gene: TRBV29-1; J gene: TRBJ2-1; clone size: NA; D gene: TRBD2; CDR3 protein: CSVLAGGSPEQFF; CDR3 DNA: TGCAGCGTTTTAGCGGGAGGGTCCCCCGAGCAGTTCTTC
V gene: TRBV7-6; J gene: TRBJ2-1; clone size: NA; D gene: TRBD1; CDR3 protein: CASSFSRDRGGNEQFF; CDR3 DNA: TGTGCCAGCAGCTTTTCCCGGGACAGGGGCGGCAATGAGCAGTTCTTC
V gene: TRBV9; J gene: TRBJ2-3; clone size: NA; D gene: NA; CDR3 protein: CASSVGLREHTDTQYF; CDR3 DNA: TGTGCCAGCAGCGTAGGTCTGCGGGAACACACAGATACGCAGTATTTT
V gene: TRBV28; J gene: TRBJ2-7; clone size: NA; D gene: TRBD1; CDR3 protein: CASRRTGGFEQYF; CDR3 DNA: TGTGCCAGCAGACGGACAGGGGGCTTCGAGCAGTACTTC
V gene: TRBV27; J gene: TRBJ1-1; clone size: once; D gene: TRBD1; CDR3 protein: CASSLTGGYTEAFF; CDR3 DNA: TGTGCCAGCAGTTTGACAGGGGGATATACTGAAGCTTTCTTT
V gene: TRBV9; J gene: TRBJ2-1; clone size: NA; D gene: NA; CDR3 protein: CASSGGTSNERFF; CDR3 DNA: TGTGCCAGCAGCGGCGGGACATCCAATGAGCGGTTCTTC
V gene: TRBV29-1; J gene: TRBJ2-1; clone size: NA; D gene: TRBD1; CDR3 protein: CSVEDGQAGHNEQFF; CDR3 DNA: TGCAGCGTTGAAGATGGACAGGCGGGTCACAATGAGCAGTTCTTC
V gene: TRBV6-6; J gene: TRBJ1-1; clone size: NA; D gene: NA; CDR3 protein: CASSYFRQKAFF; CDR3 DNA: TGTGCCAGCAGTTACTTCCGACAGAAAGCTTTCTTT
V gene: TRBV7-6; J gene: TRBJ2-5; clone size: NA; D gene: NA; CDR3 protein: CASSLVRSGPLIVQTQYF; CDR3 DNA: TGTGCCAGCAGCTTAGTTAGGTCCGGGCCCCTGATTGTCCAGACCCAGTACTTC
V gene: TRBV27; J gene: TRBJ1-5; clone size: NA; D gene: NA; CDR3 protein: CASSSENSNQPQHF; CDR3 DNA: TGTGCCAGCAGTTCAGAAAATAGCAATCAGCCCCAGCATTTT
V gene: TRBV21-1; J gene: TRBJ2-1; clone size: NA; D gene: NA; CDR3 protein: CASSEGCVQNEQFF; CDR3 DNA: TGTGCCAGCAGCGAGGGTTGTGTTCAGAATGAGCAGTTCTTC
V gene: TRBV9; J gene: TRBJ2-7; clone size: once; D gene: TRBD2; CDR3 protein: CASSVGTSGSYEQYF; CDR3 DNA: TGTGCCAGCAGCGTAGGGACTAGCGGCTCCTACGAGCAGTACTTC
V gene: TRBV30; J gene: TRBJ2-7; clone size: NA; D gene: NA; CDR3 protein: CAWMPDPRLSYEQYF; CDR3 DNA: TGTGCCTGGATGCCGGATCCAAGACTCTCCTACGAGCAGTACTTC
V gene: TRBV9; J gene: TRBJ2-5; clone size: NA; D gene: TRBD2; CDR3 protein: CASSVESGLAGEETQYF; CDR3 DNA: TGTGCCAGCAGCGTAGAATCTGGACTAGCGGGGGAGGAGACCCAGTACTTC
V gene: TRBV7-3; J gene: TRBJ2-1; clone size: NA; D gene: TRBD2; CDR3 protein: CASSLLAVPYNEQFF; CDR3 DNA: TGTGCCAGCAGTCTACTAGCGGTCCCCTACAATGAGCAGTTCTTC
V gene: TRBV27; J gene: TRBJ1-4; clone size: NA; D gene: NA; CDR3 protein: CASSSPSQGRREKLFF; CDR3 DNA: TGTGCCAGCAGTTCGCCGTCGCAGGGGCGAAGGGAAAAACTGTTTTTT
V gene: TRBV19; J gene: TRBJ2-1; clone size: NA; D gene: NA; CDR3 protein: CASSIAGSSYNEQFF; CDR3 DNA: TGTGCCAGTAGTATAGCGGGGAGCTCCTACAATGAGCAGTTCTTC